This note documents a single TCR beta chain sequence. Its specificity is unknown. This specimen comes from a study of T cell responses to AZD1222 COVID-19 vaccine. General study findings and limits: Elevations in Spike-specific TCR breadth and depth followed administration of two AZD1222 doses. Across the whole spike, CD4 TCRs peaked at regions 160-218 and 743-854. Clonal diversity was possibly underestimated, and the donors were mostly white British, with more females. Baseline antibody screening turned up just 6 or 7 seropositive AZD1222 recipients.

Method: immunoSEQ multiplex PCR; TCRdb's copy keeps in-frame clones and lacks some. Of about 140,000 clones in the sample, 92% are singletons; the top ten hold about 4%. V lost 5 bases and J lost 5, with 9 bases in between. The CDR3 is 12 amino acids. CDR1 and CDR2 (germline): MNHEY, SVGAGI. Sequencing used peripheral blood, obtained 28 days after the second AZD1222 dose. This receptor was taken from an adult who received the AZD1222 COVID-19 vaccine. V and J are TRBV6-5 and TRBJ2-5; D ambiguous. The CDR3 here is CASSLWGETQYF. CDR3 nucleotide sequence: TGTGCCAGCAGTCTGTGGGGTGAGACCCAGTACTTC.